Below are 32 T cell receptor beta chains sequenced from a single sample in a study of blood T cell repertoires in COVID-19. Using immunoSEQ multiplex PCR, the repertoire was profiled, and TCRdb retains in-frame clones only, with some absent. Found here are around 150,000 clones, 76% of them singletons; the top ten hold about 3.8%. The sample comprised peripheral blood. The receptor source for this set is a woman of 80 years or more with acute or convalescent COVID-19.

Only a few counts were recorded for this clone. A junction boundary mismatches the germline segment, possibly from a read error. This chain uses TRBV18 with TRBJ2-1, with 7 bases fitting TRBD1. Germline CDR1 and CDR2: KGHSH and LQKENI. The CDR3 covers 16 residues. As DNA, the CDR3 is TGTGCCAGCTCACCCCTATCGGGACAGACCTACAGTGAGCAGTTCTTC. Protein sequence: CASSPLSGQTYSEQFF.

The chain links TRBV19 to TRBJ2-2; perhaps TRBD1 as D (5 bases). The CDR3 has 15 residues. V lost 3 bases and J 2 bases, leaving 10 bases between the germline ends. The V gene's germline CDR1 is LNHDA and CDR2 SQIVND (reference sequence). CDR3 in DNA: TGTGCCAGTAGTATTGAACAGGACAACACCGGGGAGCTGTTTTTT. Its translation is CASSIEQDNTGELFF.

The chain uses TRBV7-3 and TRBJ2-2, with TRBD2 matching 8 bases. The CDR3 totals 16 residues. The germline V gene has CDR1 SGHTA and CDR2 FQGTGA. The junction had 11 bases not matched to a gene; V was cut back by 5 bases and J by 6 bases. The DNA for the CDR3 is TGTGCCAGCAGCCGCGAAGGGGTTAGCGGGGCCGGGGAGCTGTTTTTT. Its protein is CASSREGVSGAGELFF.

This chain uses TRBV5-1 with TRBJ2-1, with 7 bases that match TRBD1. Germline V gives CDR1 SGHRS, CDR2 YFSETQ. V lost 4 bases and J lost 3; bases outside the gene matches: 4. The CDR3 length is 14 residues. CDR3 in DNA: TGCGCCAGCAGCCCCGGACAGGACTACAATGAGCAGTTCTTC. Its translation: CASSPGQDYNEQFF.

This chain connects TRBV30 to TRBJ1-5; TRBD1 matches at 7 bases. Germline-derived CDR1 and CDR2 are GTSNPN and SVGIG (reference sequence). This CDR3 has 17 amino acids. Trimming removed 2 bases from V and 0 bases from J; junction bases left unmatched: 10. The CDR3 region is CAWSKNRGAISNQPQHF. The CDR3 DNA reads TGTGCCTGGAGTAAAAACAGGGGCGCGATTAGCAATCAGCCCCAGCATTTT.

The chain links TRBV5-1 to TRBJ1-2, with TRBD1 identical over 9 bases. The ends lost 2 bases at V and 6 bases at J; junction bases unmatched: 8. The CDR3 runs 15 residues. Per germline, CDR1 SGHRS and CDR2 YFSETQ. Here the CDR3 DNA reads TGCGCCAGCAGCTTAAACCGGGACAGGGTGCATGGCTACACCTTC. Amino acids: CASSLNRDRVHGYTF.

In DNA form, the CDR3 reads TGTGCCAGCAGCCAAGGGGGCTTAAACTATGGCTACACCTTC. Translated: CASSQGGLNYGYTF. The chain joins TRBV3-1 (or the pseudogene TRBV3-2) to TRBJ1-2; D is possibly TRBD1 (5 bases). The V end lost 1 base, the J end lost 2 bases, and 8 bases lay between the germline ends. The CDR3 loop spans 14 amino acids. CDR1 is LGHDT and CDR2 is YNNKEL in the germline V gene (reference sequence).

The rearrangement uses TRBV30 and TRBJ1-1, with D perhaps matching TRBD1 (5 bases). The CDR3 extends over 13 amino acids. The V end was cut by 0 bases, the J end by 0 bases, with 5 bases between. Per germline, CDR1 GTSNPN and CDR2 SVGIG (reference sequence). CDR3 DNA sequence: TGTGCCTGGAGTGTGGACATGAACACTGAAGCTTTCTTT. Translated: CAWSVDMNTEAFF.

Only one count was recorded for this clone. This rearrangement joins TRBV10-3 to TRBJ2-7, with D unresolved. This CDR3 is 11 amino acids long. Germline CDR1 reads ENHRY; CDR2 reads SYGVKD. V was trimmed by 6 bases and J by 0 bases, leaving 3 bases between them. CDR3 bases: TGTGCCATCAGCAACTCCTACGAGCAGTACTTC. Translation: CAISNSYEQYF.

The V call is TRBV28, the J call TRBJ1-2; 7 bases match TRBD1. With 5 bases clipped from V and 8 bases from J, the junction kept 14 bases outside the gene matches. Looked up from germline, CDR1 is MDHEN and CDR2 is SYDVKM. The CDR3 covers 15 residues. The CDR3 sequence is CASSPTSPDRVGYTF. For the CDR3, the DNA is TGTGCCAGCAGTCCAACTTCTCCCGACAGGGTCGGCTACACCTTC.

This chain connects TRBV12-5 to TRBJ1-5, with D uncertain. Trimming removed 2 bases from V and 4 bases from J, with 6 bases in between. Germline V gives CDR1 LGHNT, CDR2 FRNRAP. The CDR3 loop spans 13 amino acids. The CDR3 is CASGLSGNQPQHF. The CDR3 nucleotides read TGTGCTAGTGGTTTGAGCGGGAATCAGCCCCAGCATTTT. The full variable domain, its missing parts supplied by reference TRBV12-5 and TRBJ1-5, is DARVTQTPRHKVTEMGQEVTMRCQPILGHNTVFWYRQTMMQGLELLAYFRNRAPLDDSGMPKDRFSAEMPDATLATLKIQPSEPRDSAVYFCASGLSGNQPQHFGDGTRLSIL.

The chain carries TRBV4-3 and TRBJ1-2; perhaps TRBD1 as D (5 bases). V was clipped by 4 bases and J by 3 bases, with 15 bases between them. This CDR3 region has 15 residues. The germline CDR1 and CDR2 sequences are LGHNA and YSLEER. The CDR3 sequence: CASSPGVGADYGYTF. DNA for the CDR3: TGCGCCAGCAGCCCGGGGGTGGGAGCTGACTATGGCTACACCTTC.

V usage is TRBV15 and J usage is TRBJ2-2; weak D call: TRBD2 (5 bases). This CDR3 region has 16 residues. Trimming shortened V by 5 bases and J by 3 bases, and 16 bases separated the two germline ends. Germline CDR1 and CDR2: LNHNV and YYDKDF (reference sequence). CDR3 DNA sequence: TGTGCCACCAGCGATAGAGGAGGCCTCGACACCGGGGAGCTGTTTTTT. It specifies CATSDRGGLDTGELFF.

The CDR3 bases are TGTGCCAGCAGCTTATCTCAACAGGGGAAGTTCTATGAGCAGTTCTTC. It encodes CASSLSQQGKFYEQFF. The J gene is TRBJ2-1, the V gene TRBV7-9, with 7 bases identical to TRBD1. This CDR3 comprises 16 residues. Germline V gene data show CDR1 as SEHNR and CDR2 as FQNEAQ (reference sequence). The junction had 12 bases not matched to a gene; V was cut back by 2 bases and J by 8 bases.

This clone appeared a single time. V gene TRBV6-5 combines with J gene TRBJ1-6; TRBD1 aligns across 7 bases. This CDR3 spans 14 amino acids. With 2 bases clipped from V and 11 bases from J, the junction kept 6 bases outside the gene matches. The V gene's germline CDR1 is MNHEY and CDR2 SVGAGI. The DNA for the CDR3 is TGTGCCAGCAGTTACACAGGGGTTCAACCACCCCTCCACTTT. Translation gives CASSYTGVQPPLHF.

The sample holds one count of this clone. This rearrangement joins TRBV5-6 to TRBJ2-5; 7 bases match TRBD2. Germline V CDR1 and CDR2: SGHDT, YYEEEE. This CDR3 spans 17 amino acids. V dropped 3 bases and J dropped 3; count of bases not matched to a gene: 14. The CDR3 reads CASSWGDTSVIKETQYF. The CDR3 nucleotides read TGTGCCAGCAGCTGGGGGGATACTAGCGTCATTAAAGAGACCCAGTACTTC. The full variable domain, its missing parts supplied by reference TRBV5-6 and TRBJ2-5, is DAGVTQSPTHLIKTRGQQVTLRCSPKSGHDTVSWYQQALGQGPQFIFQYYEEEERQRGNFPDRFSGHQFPNYSSELNVNALLLGDSALYLCASSWGDTSVIKETQYFGPGTRLLVL.

This chain uses TRBV14 with TRBJ1-3; D remains ambiguous. V dropped 1 base and J dropped 6 bases, with 7 bases sitting between them. The CDR3 contains 13 residues. Germline CDR1 SGHDN, CDR2 FVKESK. The CDR3 sequence is CASSQGAKNTIYF. CDR3 coding DNA: TGTGCCAGCAGCCAAGGGGCAAAAAACACCATATATTTT.

This chain uses TRBV6-2 or TRBV6-3 with TRBJ2-1; 9 nucleotides agree with TRBD1. V shed 5 bases, J shed 3 bases, and the junction held 8 bases outside the gene matches. The CDR3 runs to 16 residues. From germline, CDR1 is MNHEY and CDR2 SVGEGT. CDR3 protein: CASSLARQGVYNEQFF. CDR3 coding DNA: TGTGCCAGCAGTCTCGCCAGACAGGGGGTCTACAATGAGCAGTTCTTC.

This chain joins TRBV5-6 and TRBJ1-6; possibly TRBD1 for D (5 bases). Trimming shortened V by 3 bases and J by 6 bases, and 13 bases separated the two germline ends. The CDR3 has 15 residues. Germline V lookup: CDR1 SGHDT, CDR2 YYEEEE. CDR3 sequence (DNA): TGTGCCAGCAGCTGGCAGGGTATACGTAATTCACCCCTCCACTTT. It codes for CASSWQGIRNSPLHF.

The chain carries TRBV5-1 and TRBJ1-1; 8 bases are a match to TRBD1. Germline CDR1 reads SGHRS; CDR2 reads YFSETQ. V shed 3 bases and J 3 bases; nucleotides not matched to a gene: 4. This CDR3 spans 14 amino acids. CDR3 amino acids: CASSSDRAYTEAFF. For the CDR3, the DNA is TGCGCCAGCAGCTCGGACAGGGCGTACACTGAAGCTTTCTTT.

In this sample, this clone turned up once. The chain recombines TRBV5-5 with TRBJ1-5, with 7 positions matching TRBD1. Per the germline V gene, CDR1 is SGHKS and CDR2 is YYEKEE (reference sequence). The CDR3 runs to 15 residues. J was trimmed by 0 bases and V by 5 bases; bases with no gene match: 5. CDR3 DNA: TGTGCCAGCAGTCCGACAGGGAATAGCAATCAGCCCCAGCATTTT. It yields the protein CASSPTGNSNQPQHF.

CDR3: CASSMDRAGGTQYF. The CDR3 DNA follows: TGTGCCAGCAGTATGGACAGGGCAGGGGGTACGCAGTATTTT. The chain uses TRBV6-5 and TRBJ2-3; TRBD1 matches at 8 bases. There are 14 residues in the CDR3. Germline CDR1 reads MNHEY; CDR2 reads SVGAGI. J was trimmed by 8 bases and V by 5 bases; bases with no gene match: 9.

The table lists this clone with a count of one. The chain couples TRBV9 to TRBJ2-6, with 9 bases fitting TRBD2. Germline V CDR1 and CDR2: SGDLS, YYNGEE. The CDR3 is 17 residues long. The trim removed 1 base at V and 3 bases at J, leaving 5 bases unmatched. The CDR3 region has the DNA TGTGCCAGCAGCGTAAGTAGCGGGAGCGGTGGGGCCAACGTCCTGACTTTC. Its translation is CASSVSSGSGGANVLTF.

The V and J genes are TRBV7-9 and TRBJ2-1, with 8 bases matching TRBD1. Germline values: CDR1 SEHNR, CDR2 FQNEAQ (reference sequence). There are 13 residues in the CDR3. Germline trimming cut 5 bases from V and 6 bases from J; bases unmatched to any gene: 3. Here the CDR3 reads CASSTTGGNEQFF. The CDR3 DNA follows: TGTGCCAGCAGCACAACAGGGGGCAATGAGCAGTTCTTC.

This clone showed up just once. The CDR3 loop reads CASSLGLAGVINEQFF. CDR3 nucleotide sequence: TGTGCCAGCAGCTTAGGATTAGCGGGAGTCATAAATGAGCAGTTCTTC. V is TRBV11-2 and J is TRBJ2-1, with 9 bases aligning to TRBD2. The length of the CDR3 is 16 residues. V was pared by 1 base and J by 7 bases, with 8 bases of the junction left unmatched. Looked up from germline, CDR1 is SGHAT and CDR2 is FQNNGV.

The chain carries TRBV18 and TRBJ2-7; D is perhaps TRBD1 (6 bases). This CDR3 has 14 amino acids. Trimming stripped 3 bases from V and 1 base from J, with 10 bases between. Germline V gives CDR1 KGHSH, CDR2 LQKENI. CDR3 loop: CASSPGDKSYEQYF. CDR3 in DNA: TGTGCCAGCTCACCGGGGGACAAGTCCTACGAGCAGTACTTC. The full variable domain, completed using reference TRBV18 and TRBJ2-7, is NAGVMQNPRHLVRRRGQEARLRCSPMKGHSHVYWYRQLPEEGLKFMVYLQKENIIDESGMPKERFSAEFPKEGPSILRIQQVVRGDSAAYFCASSPGDKSYEQYFGPGTRLTVT.

The chain joins TRBV18 to TRBJ1-5, with TRBD1 identical over 9 bases. Trimming removed 4 bases from V and 1 base from J; junction bases left unmatched: 8. The germline V gene has CDR1 KGHSH and CDR2 LQKENI. This CDR3 has 17 residues. In nucleotides, the CDR3 is TGTGCCAGCTCACAAGAGGGACAGGGCTACAGCAATCAGCCCCAGCATTTT. This translates into CASSQEGQGYSNQPQHF.

The chain combines TRBV5-6 with TRBJ1-1; 10 bases are shared with TRBD1. This CDR3 has 14 amino acids. In germline, CDR1 is SGHDT, CDR2 YYEEEE. J lost 4 bases, V lost 6 bases, and 6 bases had no gene match. The CDR3 region has the DNA TGTGCCAGCATCGAGACAGGGGGCAGCACTGAAGCTTTCTTT. Its translation is CASIETGGSTEAFF.

The genes are TRBV11-3 and TRBJ2-1, with D maybe TRBD1 (6 bases). The V and J ends lost 5 bases and 5 bases respectively, with 10 bases between them. The CDR3 runs 13 residues. CDR1 SGHNT and CDR2 YENEEA come from the germline V gene. The CDR3 sequence: CASSATGNNEQFF. The CDR3 DNA follows: TGTGCCAGCAGCGCGACAGGAAACAATGAGCAGTTCTTC.

The genes are TRBV12-3 or TRBV12-4 and TRBJ2-5; no clear D. The CDR3 runs 13 residues. The ends were cut back, 8 bases at V and 4 bases at J, with 14 bases in the middle. The CDR3 spells CASAAHLGETQYF. DNA for the CDR3: TGTGCCAGCGCGGCTCACCTGGGAGAGACCCAGTACTTC.

This chain joins TRBV15 and TRBJ2-7; 9 nucleotides align to TRBD1. The CDR3 length is 14 residues. V gave up 5 bases and J gave up 7 bases; unmatched junction bases: 9. The germline V gene has CDR1 LNHNV and CDR2 YYDKDF (reference sequence). The DNA of the CDR3 is TGTGCCACCAGCCCGGACAGGGGCCGGAATGAGCAGTACTTC. This gives the protein CATSPDRGRNEQYF.

This chain joins TRBV7-2 and TRBJ2-7; 9 nucleotides align to TRBD1. The germline CDR1 and CDR2 sequences are SGHTA and FQGNSA. V gave up 8 bases and J gave up 3 bases; unmatched junction bases: 11. CDR3 length: 15 residues. For the CDR3, the DNA is TGTGCCAGCTGTACCACCGGGACAGGGATCTACGAGCAGTACTTC. Translated, it gives CASCTTGTGIYEQYF.